Listed below are T cell receptor beta chains from one sample, sequenced in a study of T-cell memory formation after mild COVID-19. TCRdb used MiXCR to reprocess the 5' RACE reads, holding one entry per CDR3 protein. The sample lists around 130,000 distinct CDR3 sequences; approximately 6.2% were seen once. Material for sequencing was PBMCs or a T cell subset sorted from them (not recorded which). The receptor source for this set is an adult woman who had mild COVID-19 (a few samples of this study predate the infection). Cell type and time point are not known. The CDR3 runs from the conserved cysteine through the conserved F or W. D genes are given only for firm matches. Expanded clones are given a class, and other clones once, few, many or no size at all.

CDR3 protein: CASSLAEGGIGQPQHF; CDR3 DNA: TGTGCCAGCAGCTTAGCGGAGGGAGGGATCGGTCAGCCCCAGCATTTT; J gene: TRBJ1-5; V gene: TRBV7-2; D gene: NA; clone size: few
CDR3 protein: CASNRGGGYGYTF; CDR3 DNA: TGCGCCAGCAACCGGGGGGGTGGCTATGGCTACACCTTC; J gene: TRBJ1-2; V gene: TRBV10-2; D gene: NA; clone size: NA
CDR3 protein: CASSFSGEVYNEQFF; CDR3 DNA: TGTGCCAGCAGCTTCTCAGGGGAGGTCTACAATGAGCAGTTCTTC; J gene: TRBJ2-1; V gene: TRBV11-3; D gene: NA; clone size: few
CDR3 protein: CASSGITFTDTQYF; CDR3 DNA: TGTGCCAGCAGCGGGATTACGTTCACAGATACGCAGTATTTT; J gene: TRBJ2-3; V gene: TRBV6-1; D gene: NA; clone size: many
CDR3 protein: CSAPGQGQAEAFF; CDR3 DNA: TGCAGTGCCCCGGGACAGGGTCAGGCTGAAGCTTTCTTT; J gene: TRBJ1-1; V gene: TRBV20-1; D gene: TRBD1; clone size: many
CDR3 protein: CASSWTGNTEAFF; CDR3 DNA: TGTGCCAGCAGCTGGACGGGTAACACTGAAGCTTTCTTT; J gene: TRBJ1-1; V gene: TRBV7-9; D gene: NA; clone size: many
CDR3 protein: CASSPILAGGGETQYF; CDR3 DNA: TGTGCCAGCAGCCCGATACTAGCGGGAGGGGGAGAGACCCAGTACTTC; J gene: TRBJ2-5; V gene: TRBV7-2; D gene: TRBD2; clone size: few
CDR3 protein: CASSSHRGRDSPLHF; CDR3 DNA: TGTGCCAGCAGCTCCCACAGGGGGAGGGATTCACCCCTCCACTTT; J gene: TRBJ1-6; V gene: TRBV9; D gene: TRBD1; clone size: few
CDR3 protein: CAISESSSQAGNNYGYTF; CDR3 DNA: TGTGCCATCAGTGAGTCGAGTAGCCAGGCCGGGAATAACTATGGCTACACCTTC; J gene: TRBJ1-2; V gene: TRBV10-3; D gene: NA; clone size: many
CDR3 protein: CATSDFGGKPQHF; CDR3 DNA: TGTGCCACCAGTGATTTTGGGGGAAAACCCCAGCATTTT; J gene: TRBJ1-5; V gene: TRBV24-1; D gene: NA; clone size: few
CDR3 protein: CASSEARGPNEKLFF; CDR3 DNA: TGTGCCAGCAGTGAAGCTCGAGGGCCCAATGAAAAACTGTTTTTT; J gene: TRBJ1-4; V gene: TRBV2; D gene: NA; clone size: few
CDR3 protein: CATSDPLSDIQYF; CDR3 DNA: TGTGCCACCAGTGATCCGCTATCGGACATTCAGTACTTC; J gene: TRBJ2-4; V gene: TRBV24-1; D gene: NA; clone size: NA
CDR3 protein: CASRIAESSYNEQFF; CDR3 DNA: TGTGCCAGCAGGATAGCGGAGAGCTCCTACAATGAGCAGTTCTTC; J gene: TRBJ2-1; V gene: TRBV7-9; D gene: NA; clone size: NA
CDR3 protein: CASSLEDTQYF; CDR3 DNA: TGCGCCAGCAGCTTGGAAGATACGCAGTATTTT; J gene: TRBJ2-3; V gene: TRBV5-1; D gene: NA; clone size: many
CDR3 protein: CASSSQSGRRNQPQHF; CDR3 DNA: TGTGCCAGCAGCAGTCAATCCGGGAGACGCAATCAGCCCCAGCATTTT; J gene: TRBJ1-5; V gene: TRBV27; D gene: NA; clone size: many
CDR3 protein: CSARDTFNSPLHF; CDR3 DNA: TGCAGTGCTAGGGACACATTTAATTCACCCCTCCACTTT; J gene: TRBJ1-6; V gene: TRBV20-1; D gene: NA; clone size: NA
CDR3 protein: CASSLDPSPGNQPQHF; CDR3 DNA: TGCGCCAGCAGCTTGGATCCGAGTCCCGGGAATCAGCCCCAGCATTTT; J gene: TRBJ1-5; V gene: TRBV5-1; D gene: NA; clone size: NA
CDR3 protein: CATKTGQTNQYF; CDR3 DNA: TGTGCCACCAAGACAGGACAAACTAACCAGTACTTC; J gene: TRBJ2-7; V gene: TRBV2; D gene: NA; clone size: few
CDR3 protein: CSARDTVYEQYF; CDR3 DNA: TGCAGCGCCCGGGACACCGTCTACGAGCAGTACTTC; J gene: TRBJ2-7; V gene: TRBV29-1; D gene: NA; clone size: many
CDR3 protein: CASSKGVLTDTQYF; CDR3 DNA: TGTGCCAGCAGCAAAGGGGTTTTGACAGATACGCAGTATTTT; J gene: TRBJ2-3; V gene: TRBV21-1; D gene: NA; clone size: many
CDR3 protein: CASSLRSEQYF; CDR3 DNA: TGTGCCAGCAGCTTACGGAGCGAGCAGTACTTC; J gene: TRBJ2-7; V gene: TRBV7-2; D gene: NA; clone size: few
CDR3 protein: CASSTLGPDNEQFF; CDR3 DNA: TGTGCCAGCAGCACCCTGGGACCCGACAATGAGCAGTTCTTC; J gene: TRBJ2-1; V gene: TRBV7-8; D gene: NA; clone size: many
CDR3 protein: CASSQDPASAAQTQYF; CDR3 DNA: TGCGCCAGCAGCCAAGATCCGGCTAGCGCTGCGCAGACCCAGTACTTC; J gene: TRBJ2-5; V gene: TRBV4-1; D gene: NA; clone size: many
CDR3 protein: CASSARGARATNEKLFF; CDR3 DNA: TGTGCCAGCAGTGCTAGGGGCGCGCGCGCAACTAATGAAAAACTGTTTTTT; J gene: TRBJ1-4; V gene: TRBV2; D gene: NA; clone size: NA
CDR3 protein: CASSPNVADTEAFF; CDR3 DNA: TGTGCCAGCTCCCCGAATGTGGCGGACACTGAAGCTTTCTTT; J gene: TRBJ1-1; V gene: TRBV18; D gene: NA; clone size: NA
CDR3 protein: CASGFGITSHNEQFF; CDR3 DNA: TGTGCCAGCGGCTTCGGGATCACATCCCACAATGAGCAGTTCTTC; J gene: TRBJ2-1; V gene: TRBV5-5; D gene: NA; clone size: many
CDR3 protein: CASSSQGVGELFF; CDR3 DNA: TGCGCCAGCAGCTCCCAGGGTGTCGGGGAGCTGTTTTTT; J gene: TRBJ2-2; V gene: TRBV5-1; D gene: NA; clone size: many
CDR3 protein: CASRLRGNTEAFF; CDR3 DNA: TGTGCCAGCAGACTCAGGGGTAACACTGAAGCTTTCTTT; J gene: TRBJ1-1; V gene: TRBV27; D gene: NA; clone size: many
CDR3 protein: CASSLLAAPNPKETQYF; CDR3 DNA: TGTGCCAGCAGCCTACTAGCGGCCCCGAACCCTAAAGAGACCCAGTACTTC; J gene: TRBJ2-5; V gene: TRBV12-3/TRBV12-4; D gene: TRBD2; clone size: few
CDR3 protein: CASSYSGQGNTIYF; CDR3 DNA: TGTGCCAGCAGTTACTCCGGACAGGGCAACACCATATATTTT; J gene: TRBJ1-3; V gene: TRBV6-6; D gene: TRBD1; clone size: many
CDR3 protein: CASSLASGGGGTGELFF; CDR3 DNA: TGCGCCAGCAGCTTGGCTAGCGGGGGAGGCGGAACCGGGGAGCTGTTTTTT; J gene: TRBJ2-2; V gene: TRBV5-1; D gene: TRBD2; clone size: NA
CDR3 protein: CATSDLQGGEAQYF; CDR3 DNA: TGTGCCACCAGTGATTTGCAGGGTGGAGAAGCGCAGTATTTT; J gene: TRBJ2-3; V gene: TRBV24-1; D gene: NA; clone size: NA
CDR3 protein: CASSLGRPLSTEAFF; CDR3 DNA: TGTGCCAGCAGCTTAGGAAGGCCGCTTAGCACTGAAGCTTTCTTT; J gene: TRBJ1-1; V gene: TRBV11-2; D gene: NA; clone size: many
CDR3 protein: CASSFSGATNEKLFF; CDR3 DNA: TGTGCCAGCAGTTTCTCGGGGGCCACTAATGAAAAACTGTTTTTT; J gene: TRBJ1-4; V gene: TRBV12-3/TRBV12-4; D gene: NA; clone size: NA
CDR3 protein: CASSQGLDRGGELFF; CDR3 DNA: TGCGCCAGCAGCCAGGGACTAGATCGGGGCGGGGAGCTGTTTTTT; J gene: TRBJ2-2; V gene: TRBV4-3; D gene: TRBD2; clone size: many
CDR3 protein: CATSRGRKGYNEQFF; CDR3 DNA: TGTGCCACCAGCCGAGGCCGTAAGGGCTACAATGAGCAGTTCTTC; J gene: TRBJ2-1; V gene: TRBV24-1; D gene: NA; clone size: many
CDR3 protein: CASSLGIQETQYF; CDR3 DNA: TGTGCCAGCAGTTTGGGGATTCAAGAGACCCAGTACTTC; J gene: TRBJ2-5; V gene: TRBV12-3/TRBV12-4; D gene: NA; clone size: few
CDR3 protein: CAISEAEVDNEQFF; CDR3 DNA: TGTGCCATCAGTGAAGCAGAGGTTGACAATGAGCAGTTCTTC; J gene: TRBJ2-1; V gene: TRBV10-3; D gene: NA; clone size: NA
CDR3 protein: CSAFRDRVHNEQFF; CDR3 DNA: TGCAGTGCCTTCCGGGACAGGGTCCACAATGAGCAGTTCTTC; J gene: TRBJ2-1; V gene: TRBV20-1; D gene: TRBD1; clone size: few
CDR3 protein: CASSSQGRSSYEQYF; CDR3 DNA: TGCGCCAGCAGCTCACAGGGCCGTAGCTCCTACGAGCAGTACTTC; J gene: TRBJ2-7; V gene: TRBV5-1; D gene: NA; clone size: many
CDR3 protein: CASLSGRASNQPQHF; CDR3 DNA: TGTGCCAGCCTATCGGGACGGGCGAGCAATCAGCCCCAGCATTTT; J gene: TRBJ1-5; V gene: TRBV6-2/TRBV6-3; D gene: NA; clone size: NA
CDR3 protein: CASSLGGTLETQYF; CDR3 DNA: TGTGCTAGCAGCTTAGGCGGGACGTTAGAGACCCAGTACTTC; J gene: TRBJ2-5; V gene: TRBV7-7; D gene: NA; clone size: few
CDR3 protein: CASSQFSAGGAYNEQFF; CDR3 DNA: TGCGCCAGCAGCCAATTTTCAGCGGGGGGGGCCTACAATGAGCAGTTCTTC; J gene: TRBJ2-1; V gene: TRBV4-1; D gene: TRBD2; clone size: many
CDR3 protein: CASSSFTSGVQETQYF; CDR3 DNA: TGTGCCAGCAGCTCCTTTACTAGCGGGGTCCAAGAGACCCAGTACTTC; J gene: TRBJ2-5; V gene: TRBV7-2; D gene: TRBD2; clone size: many
CDR3 protein: CASSSLDRDQNEQFF; CDR3 DNA: TGTGCCAGCAGCTCCTTGGACAGGGACCAAAATGAGCAGTTCTTC; J gene: TRBJ2-1; V gene: TRBV5-6; D gene: TRBD1; clone size: few
CDR3 protein: CASSLGRRGYEQYF; CDR3 DNA: TGTGCCAGCAGTTTAGGAAGGAGGGGCTACGAGCAGTACTTC; J gene: TRBJ2-7; V gene: TRBV12-3/TRBV12-4; D gene: NA; clone size: many
CDR3 protein: CASSRTVNYGYTF; CDR3 DNA: TGTGCCAGCTCACGGACAGTTAACTATGGCTACACCTTC; J gene: TRBJ1-2; V gene: TRBV18; D gene: NA; clone size: few
CDR3 protein: CASSSPPGQEAFF; CDR3 DNA: TGTGCCAGCAGTTCCCCCCCGGGGCAGGAAGCTTTCTTT; J gene: TRBJ1-1; V gene: TRBV25-1; D gene: NA; clone size: many
CDR3 protein: CASSLGDRGEQFF; CDR3 DNA: TGCGCCAGCAGCTTGGGGGACAGGGGTGAGCAGTTCTTC; J gene: TRBJ2-1; V gene: TRBV5-1; D gene: TRBD1; clone size: NA
CDR3 protein: CASSLRGGGRTTEAFF; CDR3 DNA: TGTGCCAGCAGCCTGAGAGGGGGCGGGCGAACGACTGAAGCTTTCTTT; J gene: TRBJ1-1; V gene: TRBV5-6; D gene: TRBD1; clone size: few
CDR3 protein: CASSLPYGGYEAFF; CDR3 DNA: TGTGCCAGCAGTTTACCATATGGGGGATACGAAGCTTTCTTT; J gene: TRBJ1-1; V gene: TRBV12-3/TRBV12-4; D gene: NA; clone size: few